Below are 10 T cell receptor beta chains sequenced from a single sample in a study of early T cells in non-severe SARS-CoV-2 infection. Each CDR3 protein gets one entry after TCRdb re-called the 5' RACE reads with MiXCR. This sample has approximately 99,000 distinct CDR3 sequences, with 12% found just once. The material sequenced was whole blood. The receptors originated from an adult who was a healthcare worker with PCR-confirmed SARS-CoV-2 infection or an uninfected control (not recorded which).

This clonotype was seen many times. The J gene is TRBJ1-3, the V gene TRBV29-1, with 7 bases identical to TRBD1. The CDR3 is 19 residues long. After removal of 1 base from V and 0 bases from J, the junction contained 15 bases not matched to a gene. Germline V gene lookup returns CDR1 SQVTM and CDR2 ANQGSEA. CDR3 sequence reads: CSVEVSLQTGLLSGNTIYF. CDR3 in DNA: TGCAGCGTTGAAGTCTCGCTTCAGACAGGGCTCCTCTCTGGAAACACCATATATTTT.

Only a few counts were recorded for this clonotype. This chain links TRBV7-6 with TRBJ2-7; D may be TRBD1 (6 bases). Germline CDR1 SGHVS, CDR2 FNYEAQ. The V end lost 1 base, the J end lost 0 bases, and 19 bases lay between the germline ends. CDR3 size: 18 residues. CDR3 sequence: CASSLVGPTDRYSYEQYF. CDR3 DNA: TGTGCCAGCAGCTTAGTTGGTCCAACGGACAGATACTCCTACGAGCAGTACTTC.

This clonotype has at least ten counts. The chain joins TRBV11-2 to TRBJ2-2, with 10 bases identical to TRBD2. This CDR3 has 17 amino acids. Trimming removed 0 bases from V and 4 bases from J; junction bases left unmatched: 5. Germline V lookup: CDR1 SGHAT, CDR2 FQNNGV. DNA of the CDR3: TGTGCCAGCAGCTTAGATCGAAGCGGGAGGGGCACCGGGGAGCTGTTTTTT. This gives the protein CASSLDRSGRGTGELFF.

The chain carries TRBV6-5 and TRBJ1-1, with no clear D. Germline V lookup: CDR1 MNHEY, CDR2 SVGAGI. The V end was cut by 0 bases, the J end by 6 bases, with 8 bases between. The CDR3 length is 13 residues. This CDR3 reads CASSYSTGAEAFF. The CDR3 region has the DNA TGTGCCAGCAGTTACTCGACCGGCGCTGAAGCTTTCTTT.

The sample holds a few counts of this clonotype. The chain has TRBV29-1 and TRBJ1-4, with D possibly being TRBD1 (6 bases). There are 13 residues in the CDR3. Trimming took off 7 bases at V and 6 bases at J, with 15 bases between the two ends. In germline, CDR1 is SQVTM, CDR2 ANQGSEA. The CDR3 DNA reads TGCAGCGCACGTGGACAGTCCTATGAAAAACTGTTTTTT. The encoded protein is CSARGQSYEKLFF. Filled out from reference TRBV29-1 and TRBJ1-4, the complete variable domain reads SAVISQKPSRDICQRGTSLTIQCQVDSQVTMMFWYRQQPGQSLTLIATANQGSEATYESGFVIDKFPISRPNLTFSTLTVSNMSPEDSSIYLCSARGQSYEKLFFGSGTQLSVL.

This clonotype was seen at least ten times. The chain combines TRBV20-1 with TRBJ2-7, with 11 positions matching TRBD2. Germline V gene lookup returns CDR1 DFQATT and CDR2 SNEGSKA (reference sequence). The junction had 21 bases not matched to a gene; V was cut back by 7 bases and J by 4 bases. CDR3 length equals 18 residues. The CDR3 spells CSVLLSPRLAGFWYEQYF. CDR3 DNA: TGCAGTGTGTTACTCTCCCCCCGACTAGCGGGATTTTGGTACGAGCAGTACTTC.

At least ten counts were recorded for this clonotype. The CDR3 loop reads CASSFLNGRNTGELFF. CDR3 nucleotides: TGCGCCAGCAGCTTTCTCAACGGGAGAAACACCGGGGAGCTGTTTTTT. The chain is built from TRBV5-1 and TRBJ2-2; D may be TRBD2 (6 bases). The CDR3 consists of 16 residues. V lost 2 bases, J lost 2 bases, and 13 bases lay in between. The germline V gene has CDR1 SGHRS and CDR2 YFSETQ.

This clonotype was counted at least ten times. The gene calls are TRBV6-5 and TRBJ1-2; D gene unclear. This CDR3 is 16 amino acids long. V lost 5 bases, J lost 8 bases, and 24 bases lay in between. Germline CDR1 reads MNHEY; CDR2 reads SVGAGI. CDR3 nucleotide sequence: TGTGCCAGCAGTGCAAGGACCGCGGCCCATATAAAGGGCTACACCTTC. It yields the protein CASSARTAAHIKGYTF.

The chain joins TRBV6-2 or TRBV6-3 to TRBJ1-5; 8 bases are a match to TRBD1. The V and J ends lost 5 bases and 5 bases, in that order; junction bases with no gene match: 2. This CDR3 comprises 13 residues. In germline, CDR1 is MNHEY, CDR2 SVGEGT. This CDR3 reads CASSQGAHQPQHF. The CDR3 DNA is TGTGCCAGCAGTCAGGGGGCGCATCAGCCCCAGCATTTT.

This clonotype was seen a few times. The CDR3 here is CSARDRAYPTDTQYF. CDR3 sequence (DNA): TGCAGTGCTAGAGATCGGGCCTACCCCACAGATACGCAGTATTTT. The chain combines TRBV20-1 with TRBJ2-3; D gene unclear. The germline V and J ends were trimmed by 0 bases and 2 bases, with 12 bases remaining between them. CDR3 length equals 15 residues. Germline assignment: CDR1 DFQATT and CDR2 SNEGSKA (reference sequence).